Below, one T cell receptor beta chain is given with its context. Its antigen remains unknown. This entry is derived from a study of graft-versus-host responses after intestinal transplantation. Study at large: Recipients had transplants, and these were multivisceral, liver-intestinal, or isolated intestinal. Once they had received anti-thymocyte globulin induction, all recipients took tacrolimus and steroids for approximately three years.

CDR1 SGHTA and CDR2 FQGNSA come from the germline V gene. V was cut by 1 base and J by 1 base, with 8 bases left in between. CDR3 length equals 15 residues. Libraries were prepared by immunoSEQ multiplex PCR; TCRdb keeps only in-frame clonotypes and omits some of them. The sample has tens of thousands of clones, around 90% seen once. Study-wide points: Present in recipient marrow, GvH clones included some that appeared first in ileum or blood. The highest levels of circulating GvH clones went along with early declines in HvG clones after transplant.

The input for sequencing was unstimulated CD4+ T cells sorted from spleen or lymph node cells, taken before intestinal transplant. The rearrangement joins TRBV7-2 to TRBJ1-3; unclear D gene. This TCR was sampled from a human donor who received an intestinal transplant. The CDR3 sequence: CASSLGRASGNTIYF. The CDR3 DNA follows: TGTGCCAGCAGCTTAGGAAGGGCTTCTGGAAACACCATATATTTT.